The sequence of this T cell receptor (beta chain) was determined in a study of identical twins (dated by TCRdb to 2016 to 2017). Regarding the research as a whole: TCR alpha and beta repertoires from monozygotic twins, unrelated adults of various ages and cord blood were deep-sequenced to test whether fetal clonotypes persist. Replicate twin experiments were performed at different times using different library preparation protocols to rule out contamination. General conclusions and limits of the study: Zero-insertion analyses could be partly confounded by invariant T cells such as MAIT and iNKT, although diverse VJ usage argued against such confounding for most clonotypes. The excess sharing between twins in beta out-of-frame sequences was weaker because fewer shared sequences reduced the signal-to-noise ratio. Because the same donors could not be followed over many years, conclusions were based on cross-sectional statistical analysis. Out-of-frame TCR alpha sharing in monozygotic twins was systematically underestimated by recombination models, whereas sharing between unrelated individuals was in agreement with the recombination models. Compared with coincidental sharing between unrelated individuals, out-of-frame TCR alpha sequences shared between twins had an excess of sequences with low generation probability. Abundant cord blood beta clonotypes carried fewer insertions; young adult naive repertoires showed a weaker similar trend, while memory repertoires showed none.

This clonotype was counted between two and nine times. The specificity of this receptor is unknown. No base qualities exist here, and no much larger clone lies one base off it. Libraries were constructed by 5' RACE. TCRdb records Illumina HiSeq 2000 as the sequencer. A universal primer binding site was added through template switching, and the final cDNA carried a unique molecular identifier so that TCR cDNA molecules could be counted accurately. Specific primers in the conserved constant-segment region were used to synthesize first-strand cDNA for the TCR alpha and beta chains. To control for contamination, every cDNA library carried two barcodes: a SMART-Mk sample barcode plus Illumina barcodes. TruSeq adapter sequences, together with Illumina sample barcodes, were added in two successive PCR steps. The Illumina HiSeq platform was used with custom primers to sequence TCR alpha and beta cDNA libraries. The authors' pipeline ran thus. Raw reads were processed with MiGEC to extract unique molecular identifiers, and MiXCR was used to determine CDR3 positions. For each individual, recombination models were inferred using an EM algorithm with the repgenHMM and IGoR tools. Shared clonotype analysis was performed with the tcR package in R, normalizing sharing by the product of cloneset sizes. Out-of-frame nonproductive sequences were analyzed to study raw recombination free of thymic and clonal selection effects. TCRdb reprocessing: public reads trimmed at Q25 with fastp, clones called with MiXCR, in-frame beta chains kept. CDR3 protein duplicates are merged, each entry listing the most common genes and DNA. TCRdb's processing, not the authors' own work, is the source of the V and J calls. This sample holds 420,000 or so distinct CDR3 sequences; 18% were observed only once. The ten largest clones represent 9.5% to 15% of the sample.

All donors were healthy Caucasians. Three unrelated non-twin adults were additionally sequenced: a male aged 18 to 30, a male aged 50 to 60 and a female aged 50 to 60. Using Miltenyi CD45RO+ enrichment and human naive T-cell isolation kits, memory (CD45RO+) and naive T cells were isolated from PBMC. The germline V gene (reference sequence) specifies DFQATT as CDR1 and SNEGSKA as CDR2. The CDR3 covers 13 residues, taking in both the cysteine and the phenylalanine. Left in the record is the CDR3 DNA by itself, 39 bases read in frame from the first base. At the junction V is shortened by 6 bases and J by 3 bases, with 11 bases in between.

This TCR was recovered from a man between 50 and 59 years old in good health. The sample taken for sequencing was naive T cells sorted from blood. The cell subset or site tag for this specimen amounts to: cells isolated with a human naive T-cell isolation kit. Recombination joined TRBV20-1 with TRBJ2-2; TRBD2 might be the D gene, on 6 matching bases. The CDR3 region reads CSALAGYTGELFF. DNA sequence: TGCAGTGCCCTGGCGGGGTACACCGGGGAGCTGTTTTTT.